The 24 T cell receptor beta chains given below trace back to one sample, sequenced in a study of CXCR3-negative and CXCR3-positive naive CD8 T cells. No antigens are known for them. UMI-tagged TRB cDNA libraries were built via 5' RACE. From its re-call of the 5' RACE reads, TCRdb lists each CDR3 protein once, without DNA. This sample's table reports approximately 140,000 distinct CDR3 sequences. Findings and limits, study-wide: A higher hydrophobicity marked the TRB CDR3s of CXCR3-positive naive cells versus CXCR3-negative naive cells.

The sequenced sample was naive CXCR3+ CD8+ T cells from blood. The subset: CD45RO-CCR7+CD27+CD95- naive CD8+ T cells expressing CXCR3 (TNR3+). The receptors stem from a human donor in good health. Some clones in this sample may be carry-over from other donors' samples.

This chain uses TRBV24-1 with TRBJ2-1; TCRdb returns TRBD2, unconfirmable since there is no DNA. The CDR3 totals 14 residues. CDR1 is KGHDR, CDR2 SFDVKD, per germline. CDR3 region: CATKTSGSVDEQFF.

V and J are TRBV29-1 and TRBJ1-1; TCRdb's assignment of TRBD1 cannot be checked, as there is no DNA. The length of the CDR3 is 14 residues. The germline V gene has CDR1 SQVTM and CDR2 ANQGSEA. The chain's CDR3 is CSVAGGSLGTEAFF. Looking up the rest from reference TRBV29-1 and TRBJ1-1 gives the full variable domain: SAVISQKPSRDICQRGTSLTIQCQVDSQVTMMFWYRQQPGQSLTLIATANQGSEATYESGFVIDKFPISRPNLTFSTLTVSNMSPEDSSIYLCSVAGGSLGTEAFFGQGTRLTVV.

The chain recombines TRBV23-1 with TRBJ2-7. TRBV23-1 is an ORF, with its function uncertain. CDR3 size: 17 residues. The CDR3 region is CASSQSRPLWLTYEQYF.

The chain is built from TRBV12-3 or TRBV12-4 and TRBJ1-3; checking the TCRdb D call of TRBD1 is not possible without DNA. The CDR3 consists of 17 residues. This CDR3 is CASNIMDSHHSGNTIYF.

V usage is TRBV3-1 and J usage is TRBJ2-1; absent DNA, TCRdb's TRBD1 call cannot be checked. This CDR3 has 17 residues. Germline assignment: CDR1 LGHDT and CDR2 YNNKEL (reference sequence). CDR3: CASSQKTGTIHFNEQFF.

The CDR3 loop reads CASSLALARQETQYF. The chain employs TRBV7-2 and TRBJ2-5. The CDR3 runs to 15 residues. Germline V lookup: CDR1 SGHTA, CDR2 FQGNSA. Full variable domain (remainder filled in from reference TRBV7-2 and TRBJ2-5): GAGVSQSPSNKVTEKGKDVELRCDPISGHTALYWYRQSLGQGLEFLIYFQGNSAPDKSGLPSDRFSAERTGGSVSTLTIQRTQQEDSAVYLCASSLALARQETQYFGPGTRLLVL.

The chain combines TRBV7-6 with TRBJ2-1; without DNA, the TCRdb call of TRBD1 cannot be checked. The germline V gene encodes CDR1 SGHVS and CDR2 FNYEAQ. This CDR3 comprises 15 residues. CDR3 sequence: CASSADTLSYNEQFF. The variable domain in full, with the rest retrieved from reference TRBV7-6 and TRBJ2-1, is GAGVSQSPRYKVTKRGQDVALRCDPISGHVSLYWYRQALGQGPEFLTYFNYEAQQDKSGLPNDRFSAERPEGSISTLTIQRTEQRDSAMYRCASSADTLSYNEQFFGPGTRLTVL.

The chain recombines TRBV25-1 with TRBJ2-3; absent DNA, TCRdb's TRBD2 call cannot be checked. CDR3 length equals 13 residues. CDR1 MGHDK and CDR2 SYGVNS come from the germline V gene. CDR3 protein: CASSVGGTDTQYF.

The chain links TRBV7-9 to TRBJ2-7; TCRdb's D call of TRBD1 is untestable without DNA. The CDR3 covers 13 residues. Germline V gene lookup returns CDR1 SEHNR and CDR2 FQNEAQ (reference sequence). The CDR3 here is CASSSPAAKLQYF.

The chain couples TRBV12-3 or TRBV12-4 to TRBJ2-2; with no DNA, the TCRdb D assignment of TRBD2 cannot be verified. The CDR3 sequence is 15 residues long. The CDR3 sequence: CASSLPSGLTGELFF.

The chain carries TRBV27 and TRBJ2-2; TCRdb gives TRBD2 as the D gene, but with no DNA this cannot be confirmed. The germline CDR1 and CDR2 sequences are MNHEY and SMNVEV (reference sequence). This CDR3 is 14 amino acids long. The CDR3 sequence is CASSGGLAGWELFF.

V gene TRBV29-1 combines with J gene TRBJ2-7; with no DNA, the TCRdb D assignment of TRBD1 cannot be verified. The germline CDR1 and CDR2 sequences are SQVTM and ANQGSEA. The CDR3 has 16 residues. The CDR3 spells CSTSGAGGYYSYEQYF.

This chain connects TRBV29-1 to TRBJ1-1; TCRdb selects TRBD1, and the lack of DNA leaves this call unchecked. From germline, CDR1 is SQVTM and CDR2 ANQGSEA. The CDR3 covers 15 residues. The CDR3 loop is CSVPGPGKINTEAFF.

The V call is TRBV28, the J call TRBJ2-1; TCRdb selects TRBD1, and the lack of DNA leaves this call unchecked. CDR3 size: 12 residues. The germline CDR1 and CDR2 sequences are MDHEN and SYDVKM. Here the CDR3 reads CASNDRVNEQFF.

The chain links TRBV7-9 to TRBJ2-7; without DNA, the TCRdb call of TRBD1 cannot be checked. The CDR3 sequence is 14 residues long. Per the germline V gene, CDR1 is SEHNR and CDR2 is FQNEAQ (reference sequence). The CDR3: CASSPGGLTYEQYF.

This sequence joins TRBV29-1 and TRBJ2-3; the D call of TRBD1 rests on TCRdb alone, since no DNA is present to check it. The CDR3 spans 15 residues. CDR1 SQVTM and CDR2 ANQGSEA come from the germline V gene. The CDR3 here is CSVDGHNEGTDTQYF.

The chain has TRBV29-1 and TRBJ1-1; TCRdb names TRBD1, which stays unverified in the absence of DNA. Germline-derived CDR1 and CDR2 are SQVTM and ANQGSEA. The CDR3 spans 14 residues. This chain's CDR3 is CSVEGEMGHTEAFF. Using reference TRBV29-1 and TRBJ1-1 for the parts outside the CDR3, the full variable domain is SAVISQKPSRDICQRGTSLTIQCQVDSQVTMMFWYRQQPGQSLTLIATANQGSEATYESGFVIDKFPISRPNLTFSTLTVSNMSPEDSSIYLCSVEGEMGHTEAFFGQGTRLTVV.

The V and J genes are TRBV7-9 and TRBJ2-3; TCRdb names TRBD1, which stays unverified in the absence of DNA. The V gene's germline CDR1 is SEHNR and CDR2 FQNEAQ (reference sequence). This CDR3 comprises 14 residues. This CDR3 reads CASRDTGGTDTQYF.

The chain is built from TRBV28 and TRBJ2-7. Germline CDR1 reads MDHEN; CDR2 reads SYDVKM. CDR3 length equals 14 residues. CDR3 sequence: CASSLGLGSDEQYF.

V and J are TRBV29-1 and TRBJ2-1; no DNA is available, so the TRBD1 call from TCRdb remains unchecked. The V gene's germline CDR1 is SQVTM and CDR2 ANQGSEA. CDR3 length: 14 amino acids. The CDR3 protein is CSVTDRGLKGEQFF.

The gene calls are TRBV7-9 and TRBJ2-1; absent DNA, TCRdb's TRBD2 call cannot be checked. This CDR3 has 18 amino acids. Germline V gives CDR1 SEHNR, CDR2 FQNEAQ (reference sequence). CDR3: CASTTGLAGPSSYNEQFF.

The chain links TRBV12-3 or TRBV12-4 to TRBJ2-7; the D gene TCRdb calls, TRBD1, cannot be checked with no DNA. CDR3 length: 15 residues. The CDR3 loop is CASSLSGGLTYEQYF.

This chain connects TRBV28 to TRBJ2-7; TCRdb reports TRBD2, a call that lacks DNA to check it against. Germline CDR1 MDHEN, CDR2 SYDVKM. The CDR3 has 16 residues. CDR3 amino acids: CASSVNIGLPTYEQYF.

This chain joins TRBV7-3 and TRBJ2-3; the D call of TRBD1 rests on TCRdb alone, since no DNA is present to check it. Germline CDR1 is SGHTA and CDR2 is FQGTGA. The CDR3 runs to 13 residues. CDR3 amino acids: CASSQGGADTQYF.